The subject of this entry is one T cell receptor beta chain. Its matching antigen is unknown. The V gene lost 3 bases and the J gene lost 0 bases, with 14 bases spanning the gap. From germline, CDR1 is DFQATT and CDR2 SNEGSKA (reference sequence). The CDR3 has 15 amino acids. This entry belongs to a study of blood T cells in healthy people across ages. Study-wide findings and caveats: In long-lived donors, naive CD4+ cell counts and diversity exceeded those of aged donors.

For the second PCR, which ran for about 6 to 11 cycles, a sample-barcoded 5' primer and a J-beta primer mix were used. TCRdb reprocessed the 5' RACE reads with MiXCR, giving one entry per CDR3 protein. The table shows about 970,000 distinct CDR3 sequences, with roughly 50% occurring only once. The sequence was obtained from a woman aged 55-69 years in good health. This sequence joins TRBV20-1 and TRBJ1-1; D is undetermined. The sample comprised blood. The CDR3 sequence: CSASDFPGLNTEAFF. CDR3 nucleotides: TGCAGTGCTAGTGACTTCCCTGGGTTGAACACTGAAGCTTTCTTT.